What follows are 26 T cell receptor beta chains derived from one specimen sequenced in a study of blood T cell repertoires in COVID-19. The assay was immunoSEQ multiplex PCR, and TCRdb's table has in-frame clones only and misses some. The repertoire holds about 140,000 clones, with over 60% as singletons. The sequenced sample was peripheral blood. These receptors were obtained from a woman older than 75 with active or convalescent COVID-19.

This clone was picked up one time. The chain joins TRBV9 to TRBJ1-3; D might be TRBD1 (6 bases). This CDR3 contains 15 residues. From germline, CDR1 is SGDLS and CDR2 YYNGEE. V was shortened by 1 base and J by 2 bases, with 10 bases between the two germline ends. The CDR3 protein is CASSVSTGTGNTIYF. Written as DNA, the CDR3 is TGTGCCAGCAGCGTATCGACAGGCACTGGAAACACCATATATTTT.

The sample holds a few counts of this clone. The CDR3, as DNA: TGTGCCAGCAGCTTACGACAGGGGGTCGGAGATGAGCAGTTCTTC. Translation: CASSLRQGVGDEQFF. This sequence joins TRBV7-8 and TRBJ2-1; TRBD1 agrees at 9 bases. The V gene's germline CDR1 is SGHVS and CDR2 FQNEAQ. V lost 2 bases and J lost 8; bases outside the gene matches: 7. The CDR3 loop spans 15 amino acids. The full variable domain, its missing parts supplied by reference TRBV7-8 and TRBJ2-1, is GAGVSQSPRYKVAKRGQDVALRCDPISGHVSLFWYQQALGQGPEFLTYFQNEAQLDKSGLPSDRFFAERPEGSVSTLKIQRTQQEDSAVYLCASSLRQGVGDEQFFGPGTRLTVL.

This chain uses TRBV18 with TRBJ1-1; possible D gene TRBD1, 6 bases. The V end was cut by 6 bases, the J end by 1 base, with 12 bases between. CDR1 KGHSH and CDR2 LQKENI come from the germline V gene. CDR3 length: 14 residues. DNA of the CDR3: TGTGCCAGCTCCCGACAGGTTACGAACACTGAAGCTTTCTTT. This encodes CASSRQVTNTEAFF.

The chain recombines TRBV4-3 with TRBJ2-1; D unclear. Between the trimmed V and J ends, which lost 1 base and 5 bases, there was a span of 9 bases. CDR1 LGHNA and CDR2 YSLEER come from the germline V gene. The CDR3 loop spans 14 amino acids. In nucleotides, the CDR3 is TGCGCCAGCAGCCAAGTTGCCAGTAACAATGAGCAGTTCTTC. Amino acid sequence: CASSQVASNNEQFF.

This clone was observed a single time. V and J are TRBV7-9 and TRBJ1-2; TRBD1 might be the D (6 bases). From germline, CDR1 is SEHNR and CDR2 FQNEAQ (reference sequence). CDR3 length: 12 amino acids. The ends were cut back, 4 bases at V and 6 bases at J, with 9 bases in the middle. CDR3 nucleotides: TGTGCCAGCAGCTCCACAGGGAATGGCTACACCTTC. Translated: CASSSTGNGYTF.

The chain employs TRBV27 and TRBJ1-2, with a possible D match to TRBD1 (5 bases). The CDR3 totals 14 residues. V shed 3 bases and J shed 0 bases, with 8 bases lying between them. From germline, CDR1 is MNHEY and CDR2 SMNVEV (reference sequence). The CDR3 is CASSLQGANYGYTF. The CDR3 bases are TGTGCCAGCAGTTTGCAGGGCGCTAACTATGGCTACACCTTC.

The rearrangement uses TRBV5-4 and TRBJ2-1, with 8 bases lining up with TRBD1. Trimming took 5 bases from V and 9 from J; bases not matched to a gene: 7. This CDR3 region has 13 residues. Germline values: CDR1 SGHNT, CDR2 YYREEE (reference sequence). DNA for the CDR3: TGTGCCAGCAGATCACAGGGGGATCCTGAGCAGTTCTTC. This sequence encodes CASRSQGDPEQFF.

This clone was seen a handful of times. V gene TRBV5-5 combines with J gene TRBJ1-6, with TRBD1 identical over 7 bases. V gave up 4 bases and J gave up 7 bases; unmatched junction bases: 14. CDR1 is SGHKS and CDR2 is YYEKEE in the germline V gene (reference sequence). The CDR3 consists of 17 residues. The CDR3 loop is CASSAYRGSPGNSPLHF. The CDR3 DNA reads TGTGCCAGCAGCGCATACAGGGGAAGCCCAGGGAATTCACCCCTCCACTTT.

This clone was seen only a few times. The V gene is TRBV19, the J gene TRBJ1-5, with TRBD1 identical over 8 bases. CDR3 length equals 15 residues. The V gene end was trimmed by 2 bases and the J gene end by 7 bases; junction bases not matched to a gene: 7. The germline CDR1 and CDR2 sequences are LNHDA and SQIVND (reference sequence). The DNA of the CDR3 is TGTGCCAGTAGTATATTTTCAGGGGGCCAACAGCCCCAGCATTTT. Its translation: CASSIFSGGQQPQHF.

The V and J genes are TRBV28 and TRBJ2-3; TRBD2 matches 13 bases. The CDR3 consists of 15 residues. The germline CDR1 and CDR2 sequences are MDHEN and SYDVKM. The V and J ends lost 6 bases and 5 bases, in that order; junction bases with no gene match: 5. CDR3 DNA: TGTGCCAGCAGACTAGCGGGGGGGGAGGTAGATACGCAGTATTTT. Protein: CASRLAGGEVDTQYF.

The chain uses TRBV3-1 (or the pseudogene TRBV3-2) and TRBJ1-1; 8 bases fit TRBD1. CDR1 LGHDT and CDR2 YNNKEL come from the germline V gene (reference sequence). This CDR3 contains 13 residues. Trimming cost V 6 bases and J 6 bases; bases outside gene matches: 6. The CDR3 protein is CASRQQGVSEAFF. Written as DNA, the CDR3 is TGTGCCAGCAGACAACAGGGGGTCTCTGAAGCTTTCTTT.

This clone was seen a few times. The chain recombines TRBV19 with TRBJ1-5, with TRBD1 as a possible D gene (6 bases). This CDR3 contains 14 residues. In germline, CDR1 is LNHDA, CDR2 SQIVND (reference sequence). V was trimmed by 4 bases and J by 5 bases, leaving 12 bases between them. The CDR3 DNA follows: TGTGCCAGTAGTAAGGGTACAGGGTATCAGCCCCAGCATTTT. Encoded protein: CASSKGTGYQPQHF.

The chain couples TRBV27 to TRBJ2-6; D may be TRBD2 (6 bases). V lost 6 bases and J 0 bases, leaving 12 bases between the germline ends. This CDR3 is built from 16 residues. Germline V CDR1 and CDR2: MNHEY, SMNVEV (reference sequence). The DNA for the CDR3 is TGTGCCAGCAGGGGGATGGAGGGCTCTGGGGCCAACGTCCTGACTTTC. Residues: CASRGMEGSGANVLTF.

V usage is TRBV5-6 and J usage is TRBJ1-6, with D uncertain. Per germline, CDR1 SGHDT and CDR2 YYEEEE. This CDR3 has 15 residues. With 4 bases removed from V and 7 bases from J, the gap between germline ends came to 15 bases. The chain's CDR3 is CASSGRFFLNSPLHF. DNA for the CDR3: TGTGCCAGCAGCGGGCGTTTCTTCCTGAATTCACCCCTCCACTTT.

This sequence joins TRBV19 and TRBJ1-5; 9 bases align to TRBD1. J gave up 6 bases and V 6 bases, and 15 bases lay outside the gene matches. The germline V gene has CDR1 LNHDA and CDR2 SQIVND (reference sequence). The CDR3 runs to 17 residues. CDR3 in DNA: TGTGCCAGTAGCCCCGGGACAGGGTATCGGGGAACTCAGCCCCAGCATTTT. Amino acids: CASSPGTGYRGTQPQHF.

This rearrangement joins TRBV5-1 to TRBJ1-4, with 8 bases that match TRBD1. Trimming cost V 4 bases and J 0 bases; bases outside gene matches: 8. CDR3 length: 17 amino acids. CDR1 and CDR2 (germline): SGHRS, YFSETQ. The CDR3, as DNA: TGCGCCAGCAGCGGAATACAGGGGGGTCCAACTAATGAAAAACTGTTTTTT. The encoded protein is CASSGIQGGPTNEKLFF.

The rearrangement joins TRBV18 to TRBJ1-5, with 12 bases matching TRBD1. Losses at the gene ends were 4 bases for V and 5 bases for J; bases not matched to a gene: 3. Per the germline V gene, CDR1 is KGHSH and CDR2 is LQKENI. The CDR3 covers 15 residues. CDR3 in amino acids: CASSRDRGLDQPQHF. Here the CDR3 DNA reads TGTGCCAGCTCACGGGACAGGGGGCTGGATCAGCCCCAGCATTTT.

The chain uses TRBV3-1 (or the pseudogene TRBV3-2) and TRBJ1-2, with D perhaps TRBD1 (6 bases). V gave up 2 bases and J gave up 4 bases, with 11 bases separating them. The CDR3 loop spans 14 amino acids. Per the germline V gene, CDR1 is LGHDT and CDR2 is YNNKEL (reference sequence). CDR3 protein: CASSQRGGGYGYTF. CDR3 sequence (DNA): TGTGCCAGCAGCCAAAGGGGAGGGGGCTATGGCTACACCTTC.

The V call is TRBV5-1, the J call TRBJ1-6; unclear D gene. Germline loops: CDR1 SGHRS, CDR2 YFSETQ. V lost 0 bases and J 5 bases, leaving 9 bases between the germline ends. The CDR3 extends over 15 amino acids. The CDR3 spells CASSLAGVDNSPLHF. CDR3 nucleotides: TGCGCCAGCAGCTTGGCCGGTGTAGATAATTCACCCCTCCACTTT.

This clone came up a few times. The chain is built from TRBV2 and TRBJ1-4; TRBD1 matches 7 bases. Germline trimming cut 7 bases from V and 3 bases from J; bases unmatched to any gene: 11. Germline CDR1 reads SNHLY; CDR2 reads FYNNEI. This CDR3 comprises 16 residues. The CDR3 protein is CASITTGVGPNEKLFF. CDR3 DNA sequence: TGTGCCAGCATCACTACAGGGGTTGGACCTAATGAAAAACTGTTTTTT.

This CDR3 is CASSYSGQSNNEQFF. Written as DNA, the CDR3 is TGTGCCAGCAGTTACTCAGGACAGAGTAACAATGAGCAGTTCTTC. The gene calls are TRBV6-6 and TRBJ2-1, with D possibly being TRBD1 (6 bases). Germline V gene sequence: CDR1 MNHNY, CDR2 SVGAGI (reference sequence). V lost 0 bases to trimming and J lost 5 bases, with 11 bases between them. This CDR3 has 15 residues.

The chain joins TRBV2 to TRBJ2-2, with D unclear. The CDR3 covers 14 residues. Germline V gene lookup returns CDR1 SNHLY and CDR2 FYNNEI. V was pared by 3 bases and J by 5 bases, with 10 bases between. CDR3 DNA: TGTGCCAGCAGTGATACAACACAGACCGGGGAGCTGTTTTTT. It translates to CASSDTTQTGELFF.

V gene TRBV28 combines with J gene TRBJ2-7, with D uncertain. Germline CDR1 reads MDHEN; CDR2 reads SYDVKM. V was shortened by 4 bases and J by 6 bases, with 10 bases between the two germline ends. The CDR3 length is 12 residues. The CDR3 sequence is CASSSPGGEQYF. The CDR3 DNA is TGTGCCAGCAGTTCCCCGGGTGGCGAGCAGTACTTC.

V usage is TRBV3-1 (or the pseudogene TRBV3-2) and J usage is TRBJ2-3, with D possibly TRBD2 on 5 matching bases. Per the germline V gene, CDR1 is LGHDT and CDR2 is YNNKEL (reference sequence). V lost 0 bases and J 8 bases, leaving 9 bases between the germline ends. The CDR3 is 13 amino acids. The CDR3 region is CASSQDVGGTQYF. The CDR3 DNA sequence: TGTGCCAGCAGCCAAGATGTTGGAGGTACGCAGTATTTT.

The CDR3 reads CASSRVGGGTDTQYF. The CDR3 DNA follows: TGTGCCAGCAGCCGAGTGGGGGGGGGCACAGATACGCAGTATTTT. The chain couples TRBV2 to TRBJ2-3; 7 nucleotides line up with TRBD2. Trimming removed 6 bases from V and 1 base from J; junction bases left unmatched: 7. The CDR3 spans 15 residues. The germline gives CDR1 SNHLY, CDR2 FYNNEI. Full variable domain (missing parts from reference TRBV2 and TRBJ2-3): EPEVTQTPSHQVTQMGQEVILRCVPISNHLYFYWYRQILGQKVEFLVSFYNNEISEKSEIFDDQFSVERPDGSNFTLKIRSTKLEDSAMYFCASSRVGGGTDTQYFGPGTRLTVL.

The chain joins TRBV18 to TRBJ2-2; 7 bases line up with TRBD1. This CDR3 has 15 residues. Germline lookup yields CDR1 KGHSH and CDR2 LQKENI. V was pared by 3 bases and J by 1 base, with 2 bases of the junction left unmatched. CDR3 loop: CASSPGQMNTGELFF. Written as DNA, the CDR3 is TGTGCCAGCTCACCGGGACAGATGAACACCGGGGAGCTGTTTTTT. Full variable domain (outside the CDR3, taken from reference TRBV18 and TRBJ2-2): NAGVMQNPRHLVRRRGQEARLRCSPMKGHSHVYWYRQLPEEGLKFMVYLQKENIIDESGMPKERFSAEFPKEGPSILRIQQVVRGDSAAYFCASSPGQMNTGELFFGEGSRLTVL.